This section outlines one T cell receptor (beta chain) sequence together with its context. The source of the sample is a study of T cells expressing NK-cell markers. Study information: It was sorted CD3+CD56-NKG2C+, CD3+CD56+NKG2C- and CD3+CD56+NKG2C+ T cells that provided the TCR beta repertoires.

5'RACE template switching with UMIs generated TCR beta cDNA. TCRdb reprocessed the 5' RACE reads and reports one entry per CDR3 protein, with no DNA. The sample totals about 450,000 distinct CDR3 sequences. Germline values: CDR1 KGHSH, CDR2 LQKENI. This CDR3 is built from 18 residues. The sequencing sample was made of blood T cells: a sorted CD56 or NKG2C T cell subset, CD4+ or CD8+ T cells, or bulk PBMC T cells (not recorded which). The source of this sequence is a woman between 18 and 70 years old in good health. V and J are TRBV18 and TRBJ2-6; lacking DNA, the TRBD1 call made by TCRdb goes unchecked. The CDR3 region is CASSSGTHRSSGANVLTF.